Following are 4 T cell receptor beta chains from one sample sequenced in a study of CD8+ T cells in alopecia areata. It was cDNA, reverse transcribed from extracted RNA, that served as the sequencing template. The assay was immunoSEQ multiplex PCR, and TCRdb's table has in-frame clones only and misses some. The table lists 150,000 to 200,000 clones, about 65% of them singletons, with 1.3% in the top ten. As to treatment: oral pan-JAK inhibitor, 5-10 mg twice daily. Specimen: CD4+ T cells sorted from blood, collected at approximately week 50, from a patient treated with tofacitinib. These receptors came from a human donor with alopecia areata.

This chain uses TRBV5-1 with TRBJ2-7, with unresolved D. Trimming took 1 base from V and 3 from J, leaving 8 bases between them. The CDR3 sequence is 13 residues long. CDR1 is SGHRS, CDR2 YFSETQ, per germline. CDR3 bases: TGCGCCAGCAGCTTGCGGACGGACTACGAGCAGTACTTC. It codes for CASSLRTDYEQYF.

J is TRBJ2-2 and V is TRBV28; either TRBD1 or TRBD2 may fit D (5 bases each). Between the trimmed V and J ends, which lost 5 bases and 6 bases, there was a span of 16 bases. From germline, CDR1 is MDHEN and CDR2 SYDVKM. This CDR3 has 15 amino acids. Written as DNA, the CDR3 is TGTGCCAGCAGTGTTACCGGGACCCACGCCGGGGAGCTGTTTTTT. Translating it yields CASSVTGTHAGELFF.

This clone appeared a few times. The genes are TRBV5-1 and TRBJ1-6; D might be TRBD1 (6 bases). Trimming shortened V by 2 bases and J by 2 bases, and 8 bases separated the two germline ends. This CDR3 region has 15 residues. The germline V gene encodes CDR1 SGHRS and CDR2 YFSETQ. As DNA, the CDR3 is TGCGCCAGCAGCTTTCAGGGGACCTATAATTCACCCCTCCACTTT. As protein: CASSFQGTYNSPLHF.

V gene TRBV29-1 combines with J gene TRBJ2-4, with D possibly being TRBD1 (6 bases). The CDR3 contains 11 residues. V lost 4 bases and J lost 8, with 9 bases in between. Germline V lookup: CDR1 SQVTM, CDR2 ANQGSEA. The CDR3 protein is CSVVKGDIQYF. DNA of the CDR3: TGCAGCGTTGTGAAGGGGGACATTCAGTACTTC.